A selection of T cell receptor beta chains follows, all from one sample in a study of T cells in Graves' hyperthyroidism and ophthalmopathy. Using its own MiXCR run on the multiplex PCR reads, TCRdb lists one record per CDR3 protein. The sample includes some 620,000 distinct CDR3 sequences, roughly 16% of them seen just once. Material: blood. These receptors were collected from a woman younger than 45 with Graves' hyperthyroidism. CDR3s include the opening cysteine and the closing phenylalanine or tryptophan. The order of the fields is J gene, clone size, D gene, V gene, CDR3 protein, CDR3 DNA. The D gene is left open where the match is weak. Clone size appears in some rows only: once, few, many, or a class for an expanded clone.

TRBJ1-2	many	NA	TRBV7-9	CASSWRGAGSLYGYTF	TGTGCCAGCAGCTGGAGGGGGGCAGGGAGTTTGTATGGCTACACCTTC
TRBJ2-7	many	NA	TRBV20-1	CSVKSEPYEQYF	TGCAGTGTAAAAAGTGAGCCCTACGAGCAGTACTTC
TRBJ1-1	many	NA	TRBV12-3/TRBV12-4	CASSFGTPNTEAFF	TGTGCCAGCAGTTTTGGGACACCTAACACTGAAGCTTTCTTT
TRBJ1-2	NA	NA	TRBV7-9	CASSYRGSSYGYTF	TGTGCCAGCAGTTATAGGGGCTCTTCCTATGGCTACACCTTC
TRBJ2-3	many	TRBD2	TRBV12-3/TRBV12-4	CASIPPQSGGIDTQYF	TGTGCCAGCATCCCCCCCCAAAGCGGGGGAATAGATACGCAGTATTTT
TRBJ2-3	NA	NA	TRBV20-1	CSATPRDTQYF	TGCAGTGCTACGCCTAGAGATACGCAGTATTTT
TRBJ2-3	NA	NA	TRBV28	CASMVDTDTQYF	TGTGCCAGCATGGTGGACACAGATACGCAGTATTTT
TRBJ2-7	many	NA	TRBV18	CASSPSGTYEQYF	TGTGCCAGCTCACCATCGGGTACCTACGAGCAGTACTTC
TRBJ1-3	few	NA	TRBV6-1	CASSEVWRRWSNAGNTIYF	TGTGCCAGCAGTGAAGTGTGGAGGAGATGGAGCAACGCTGGAAACACCATATATTTT
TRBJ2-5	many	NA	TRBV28	CASSLPPGPQETQYF	TGTGCCAGCAGTCTCCCGCCGGGACCCCAAGAGACCCAGTACTTC
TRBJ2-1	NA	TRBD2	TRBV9	CASSVTSGRASEQFF	TGTGCCAGCAGCGTGACTAGCGGGAGGGCCAGTGAGCAGTTCTTC
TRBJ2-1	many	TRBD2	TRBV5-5	CASSSPTSALQFF	TGTGCCAGCAGCTCTCCGACTAGCGCGCTACAGTTCTTC
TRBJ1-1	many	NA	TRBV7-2	CASSLDGTVNTEAFF	TGTGCCAGCAGCTTAGATGGGACGGTGAACACTGAAGCTTTCTTT
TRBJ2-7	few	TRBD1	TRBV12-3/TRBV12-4	CASTRGRTYEQYF	TGTGCCAGCACGAGGGGGCGGACCTACGAGCAGTACTTC
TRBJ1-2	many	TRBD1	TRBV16	CASSQSTGDYGYTF	TGTGCCAGCAGCCAATCAACAGGGGACTATGGCTACACCTTC
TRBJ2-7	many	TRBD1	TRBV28	CASSLGQGDEQYF	TGCGCCAGCAGCTTGGGACAGGGGGACGAGCAGTACTTC
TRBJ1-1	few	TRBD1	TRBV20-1	CSGKGAIEAFF	TGCAGTGGAAAGGGGGCTATAGAAGCTTTCTTT
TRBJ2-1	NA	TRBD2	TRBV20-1	CSARPLAGGLGEQFF	TGCAGTGCTAGACCGCTAGCGGGAGGTTTAGGTGAGCAGTTCTTC
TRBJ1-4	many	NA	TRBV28	CASTRGPREKLFF	TGTGCCAGCACCCGGGGTCCGAGGGAAAAACTGTTTTTT
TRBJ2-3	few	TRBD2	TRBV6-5	CASSYSAGLTDTQYF	TGTGCCAGCAGTTACTCAGCGGGACTCACAGATACGCAGTATTTT
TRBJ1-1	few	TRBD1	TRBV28	CASSFISFWDRENPNTEAFF	TGTGCCAGCAGTTTTATCTCCTTTTGGGACAGGGAAAACCCGAACACTGAAGCTTTCTTT
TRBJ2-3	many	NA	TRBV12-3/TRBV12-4	CASTHAGISTDTQYF	TGTGCCAGCACCCACGCGGGAATTAGCACAGATACGCAGTATTTT
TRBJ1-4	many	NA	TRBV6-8	CASSLRTTNEKLFF	TGTGCCAGCAGTCTGAGGACAACTAATGAAAAACTGTTTTTT
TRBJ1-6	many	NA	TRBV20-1	CSAREHVAVNNSPLHF	TGCAGTGCTAGAGAACATGTAGCAGTCAATAATTCACCCCTCCACTTT
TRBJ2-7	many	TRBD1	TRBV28	CASSITGQGYEQYF	TGTGCCAGCAGTATAACAGGACAGGGCTACGAGCAGTACTTC
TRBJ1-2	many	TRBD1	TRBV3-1	CASSQRQGVGGYTF	TGTGCCAGCAGCCAACGACAGGGGGTTGGTGGCTACACCTTC
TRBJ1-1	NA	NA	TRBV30	CAWSLDRINTEAFF	TGTGCCTGGAGTCTCGACAGGATCAACACTGAAGCTTTCTTT
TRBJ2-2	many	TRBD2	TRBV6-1	CASSDWGGLGTGELFF	TGTGCCAGCAGTGATTGGGGAGGACTAGGGACCGGGGAGCTGTTTTTT
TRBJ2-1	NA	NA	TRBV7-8	CASRRTLTYNEQFF	TGTGCCAGCAGGCGGACACTGACCTACAATGAGCAGTTCTTC
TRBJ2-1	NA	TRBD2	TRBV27	CASSASGRNEQFF	TGTGCCAGCAGTGCTAGCGGTCGTAATGAGCAGTTCTTC
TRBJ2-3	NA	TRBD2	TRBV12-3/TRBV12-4	CASSTGTSGRRSVPDTQYF	TGTGCCAGCAGTACGGGGACTAGCGGGAGGAGGTCGGTCCCAGATACGCAGTATTTT
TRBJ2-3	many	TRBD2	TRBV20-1	CSAKRGSGGPTDTQYF	TGCAGTGCAAAGAGGGGTAGCGGGGGCCCCACAGATACGCAGTATTTT
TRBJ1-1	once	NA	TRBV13	CASSLEAISAFF	TGTGCCAGCAGCTTAGAGGCCATTTCAGCTTTCTTT
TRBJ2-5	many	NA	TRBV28	CASSTLRETIGRETQYF	TGTGCCAGCAGTACGCTCCGGGAGACAATCGGTAGGGAGACCCAGTACTTC
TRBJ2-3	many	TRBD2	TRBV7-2	CASSFQSGTSTDTQYF	TGTGCCAGCAGCTTCCAGAGCGGGACGAGCACAGATACGCAGTATTTT
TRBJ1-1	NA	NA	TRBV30	CAWSTGRPNTEAFF	TGTGCCTGGAGCACCGGACGGCCGAACACTGAAGCTTTCTTT
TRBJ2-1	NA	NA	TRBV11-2	CASSLTMGRGDEQFF	TGCGCCAGCAGCCTCACCATGGGCCGTGGGGATGAGCAGTTCTTC
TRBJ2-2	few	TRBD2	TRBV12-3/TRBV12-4	CASSVGGLALVGELFF	TGTGCCAGCAGCGTAGGAGGACTAGCGCTTGTCGGGGAGCTGTTTTTT
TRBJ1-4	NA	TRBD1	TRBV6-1	CASSSDRAPVEKLFF	TGTGCCAGCAGCTCCGACAGGGCCCCGGTCGAAAAACTGTTTTTT
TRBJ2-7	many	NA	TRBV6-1	CASSFFPYKFRVADSYEQYF	TGTGCCAGCAGTTTTTTCCCCTACAAATTCAGGGTAGCCGACTCCTACGAGCAGTACTTC
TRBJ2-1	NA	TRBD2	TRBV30	CAWSGTSGDYNEQFF	TGTGCCTGGAGTGGAACTAGCGGAGACTACAATGAGCAGTTCTTC
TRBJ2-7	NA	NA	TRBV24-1	CATSDPTREGGEQYF	TGTGCCACCAGTGACCCCACCCGGGAAGGGGGCGAGCAGTACTTC
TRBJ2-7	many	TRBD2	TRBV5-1	CASSFSGTSPLRVYEQYF	TGCGCCAGCAGCTTCTCCGGGACTAGTCCCTTGCGGGTCTACGAGCAGTACTTC
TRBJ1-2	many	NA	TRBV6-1	CASSTGQHYGYTF	TGTGCCAGCAGCACTGGACAGCACTATGGCTACACCTTC
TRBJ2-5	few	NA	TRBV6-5	CASSFGEGSGETQYF	TGTGCCAGCAGTTTCGGAGAGGGAAGCGGAGAGACCCAGTACTTC
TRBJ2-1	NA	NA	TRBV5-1	CASSAGGAYNEQFF	TGCGCCAGCAGTGCTGGCGGGGCCTACAATGAGCAGTTCTTC
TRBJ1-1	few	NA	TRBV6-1	CASLTWRGKTEAFF	TGTGCCAGCCTAACCTGGAGGGGGAAAACTGAAGCTTTCTTT
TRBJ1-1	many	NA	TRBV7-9	CASSLAVTEYTEAFF	TGTGCCAGCAGCTTAGCCGTGACGGAATACACTGAAGCTTTCTTT